Described below is a single TCR beta chain sequence and its context. These data originate in a study of technical replicates of blood from four donors. Assay: immunoSEQ multiplex PCR; the TCRdb copy retains only in-frame clones and omits some. The sample has 75,000 to 95,000 clones, about 95% seen once. Trimming pared 4 bases from V and 5 bases from J, leaving 20 bases between. The CDR3 loop spans 16 amino acids. CDR1 and CDR2 from the germline V gene are SEHNR and FQNEAQ (reference sequence). The receptor was isolated from a human donor in good health. The V gene is TRBV7-9, the J gene TRBJ1-2, with D uncertain. Sequenced sample: T cells isolated from PBMCs. The CDR3 loop is CASSSPTGSNPYGYTF. The CDR3 DNA follows: TGTGCCAGCAGCTCCCCGACGGGAAGTAACCCTTATGGCTACACCTTC.